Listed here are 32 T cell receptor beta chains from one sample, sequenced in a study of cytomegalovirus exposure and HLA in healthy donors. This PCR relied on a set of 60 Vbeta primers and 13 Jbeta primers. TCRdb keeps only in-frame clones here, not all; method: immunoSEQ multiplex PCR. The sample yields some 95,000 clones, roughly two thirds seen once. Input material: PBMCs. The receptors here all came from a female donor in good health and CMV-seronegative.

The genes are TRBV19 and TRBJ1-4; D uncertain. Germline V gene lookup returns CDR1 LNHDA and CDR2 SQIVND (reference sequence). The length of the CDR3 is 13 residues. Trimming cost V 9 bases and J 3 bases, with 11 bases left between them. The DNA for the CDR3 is TGTGCCAGCTCCCTGGGCCCTAATGAAAAACTGTTTTTT. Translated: CASSLGPNEKLFF. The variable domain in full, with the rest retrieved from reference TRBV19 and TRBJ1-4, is DGGITQSPKYLFRKEGQNVTLSCEQNLNHDAMYWYRQDPGQGLRLIYYSQIVNDFQKGDIAEGYSVSREKKESFPLTVTSAQKNPTAFYLCASSLGPNEKLFFGSGTQLSVL.

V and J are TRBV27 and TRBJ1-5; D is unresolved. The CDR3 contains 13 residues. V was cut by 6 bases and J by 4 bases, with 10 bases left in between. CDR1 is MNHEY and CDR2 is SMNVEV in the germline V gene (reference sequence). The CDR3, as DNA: TGTGCCAGCAGCCCAGATCCTAATCAGCCCCAGCATTTT. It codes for CASSPDPNQPQHF.

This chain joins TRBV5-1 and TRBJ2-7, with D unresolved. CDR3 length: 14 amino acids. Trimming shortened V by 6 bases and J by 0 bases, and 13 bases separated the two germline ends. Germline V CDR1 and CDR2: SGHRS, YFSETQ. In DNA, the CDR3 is TGCGCCAGCAAACTTGTAGTCCACTCCTACGAGCAGTACTTC. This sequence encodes CASKLVVHSYEQYF.

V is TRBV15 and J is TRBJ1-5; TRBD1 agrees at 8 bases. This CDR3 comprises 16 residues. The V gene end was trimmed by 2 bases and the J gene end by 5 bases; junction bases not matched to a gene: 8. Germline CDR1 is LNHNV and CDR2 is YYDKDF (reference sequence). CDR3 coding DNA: TGTGCCACCAGCAGACCGGGCAGGGGGCCCTATCAGCCCCAGCATTTT. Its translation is CATSRPGRGPYQPQHF.

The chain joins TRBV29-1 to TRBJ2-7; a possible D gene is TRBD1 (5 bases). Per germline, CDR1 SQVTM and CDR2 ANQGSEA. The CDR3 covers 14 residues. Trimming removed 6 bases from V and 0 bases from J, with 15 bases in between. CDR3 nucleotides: TGCAGCGTCGCGCCTCGAGACAGCTCCTACGAGCAGTACTTC. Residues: CSVAPRDSSYEQYF.

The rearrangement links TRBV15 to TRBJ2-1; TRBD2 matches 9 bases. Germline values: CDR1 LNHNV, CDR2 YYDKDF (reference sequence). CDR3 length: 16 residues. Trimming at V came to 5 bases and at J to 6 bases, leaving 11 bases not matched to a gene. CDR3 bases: TGTGCCACCAGCGACCCTCCGGGTAGCGGGGGCAATGAGCAGTTCTTC. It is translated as CATSDPPGSGGNEQFF. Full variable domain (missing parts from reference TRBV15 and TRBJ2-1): DAMVIQNPRYQVTQFGKPVTLSCSQTLNHNVMYWYQQKSSQAPKLLFHYYDKDFNNEADTPDNFQSRRPNTSFCFLDIRSPGLGDTAMYLCATSDPPGSGGNEQFFGPGTRLTVL.

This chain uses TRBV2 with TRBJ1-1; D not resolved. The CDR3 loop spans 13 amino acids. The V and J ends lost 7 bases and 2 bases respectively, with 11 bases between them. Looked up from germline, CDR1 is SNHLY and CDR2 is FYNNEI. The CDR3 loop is CASTRNSNTEAFF. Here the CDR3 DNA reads TGTGCCAGCACTAGAAACTCAAACACTGAAGCTTTCTTT.

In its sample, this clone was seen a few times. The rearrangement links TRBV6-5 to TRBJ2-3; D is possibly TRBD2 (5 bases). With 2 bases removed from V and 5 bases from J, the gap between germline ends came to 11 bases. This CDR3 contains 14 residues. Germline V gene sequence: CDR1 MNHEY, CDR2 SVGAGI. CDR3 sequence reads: CASSYTPRGDTQYF. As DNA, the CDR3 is TGTGCCAGCAGTTACACGCCACGGGGAGATACGCAGTATTTT.

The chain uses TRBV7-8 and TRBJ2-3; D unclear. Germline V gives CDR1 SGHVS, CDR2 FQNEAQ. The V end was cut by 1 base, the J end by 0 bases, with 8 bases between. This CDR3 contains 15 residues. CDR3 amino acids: CASSLGGRSTDTQYF. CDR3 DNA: TGTGCCAGCAGCTTAGGCGGCCGGAGCACAGATACGCAGTATTTT. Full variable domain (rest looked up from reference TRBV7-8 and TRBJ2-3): GAGVSQSPRYKVAKRGQDVALRCDPISGHVSLFWYQQALGQGPEFLTYFQNEAQLDKSGLPSDRFFAERPEGSVSTLKIQRTQQEDSAVYLCASSLGGRSTDTQYFGPGTRLTVL.

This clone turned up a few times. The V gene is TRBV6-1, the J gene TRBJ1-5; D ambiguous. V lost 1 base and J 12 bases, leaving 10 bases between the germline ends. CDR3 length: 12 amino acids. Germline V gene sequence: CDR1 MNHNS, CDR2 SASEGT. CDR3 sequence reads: CASSEVRLGQHF. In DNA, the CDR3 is TGTGCCAGCAGTGAAGTCCGGCTAGGCCAGCATTTT.

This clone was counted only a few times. The CDR3 here is CASSFSGSEVGELFF. CDR3 bases: TGTGCCAGCAGCTTCTCAGGGTCTGAGGTCGGGGAGCTGTTTTTT. The chain uses TRBV11-1 and TRBJ2-2, with D tentatively TRBD1 (5 bases). CDR3 length: 15 amino acids. Trimming removed 3 bases from V and 7 bases from J, with 15 bases in between. Per germline, CDR1 SGHAT and CDR2 FQDESV (reference sequence).

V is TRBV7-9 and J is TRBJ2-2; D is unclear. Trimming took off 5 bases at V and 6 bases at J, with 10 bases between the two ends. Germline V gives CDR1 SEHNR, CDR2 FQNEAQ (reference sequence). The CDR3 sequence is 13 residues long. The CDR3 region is CASSHPKAGELFF. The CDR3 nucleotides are TGTGCCAGCAGCCACCCTAAAGCCGGGGAGCTGTTTTTT. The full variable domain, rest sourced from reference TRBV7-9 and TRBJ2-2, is DTGVSQNPRHKITKRGQNVTFRCDPISEHNRLYWYRQTLGQGPEFLTYFQNEAQLEKSRLLSDRFSAERPKGSFSTLEIQRTEQGDSAMYLCASSHPKAGELFFGEGSRLTVL.

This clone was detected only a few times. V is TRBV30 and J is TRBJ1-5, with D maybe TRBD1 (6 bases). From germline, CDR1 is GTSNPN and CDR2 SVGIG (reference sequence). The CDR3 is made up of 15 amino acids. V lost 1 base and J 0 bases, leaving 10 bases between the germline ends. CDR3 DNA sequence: TGTGCCTGGAGTGCCAGGGGAAATAGCAATCAGCCCCAGCATTTT. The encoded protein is CAWSARGNSNQPQHF. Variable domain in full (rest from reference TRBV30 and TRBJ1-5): SQTIHQWPATLVQPVGSPLSLECTVEGTSNPNLYWYRQAAGRGLQLLFYSVGIGQISSEVPQNLSASRPQDRQFILSSKKLLLSDSGFYLCAWSARGNSNQPQHFGDGTRLSIL.

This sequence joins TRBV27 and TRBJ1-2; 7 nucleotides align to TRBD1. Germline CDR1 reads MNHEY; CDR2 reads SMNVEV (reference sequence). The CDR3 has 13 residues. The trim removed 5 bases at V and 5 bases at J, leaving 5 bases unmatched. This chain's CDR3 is CASSGGTAYGYTF. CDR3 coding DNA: TGTGCCAGCAGTGGAGGGACAGCTTATGGCTACACCTTC.

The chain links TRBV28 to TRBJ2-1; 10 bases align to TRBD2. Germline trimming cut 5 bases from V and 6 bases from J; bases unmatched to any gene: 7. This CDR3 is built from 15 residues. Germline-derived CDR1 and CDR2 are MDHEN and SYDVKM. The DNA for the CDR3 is TGTGCCAGCAGTAAAACTAGCGGGAAGGTCAATGAGCAGTTCTTC. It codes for CASSKTSGKVNEQFF. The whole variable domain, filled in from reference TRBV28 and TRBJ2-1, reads DVKVTQSSRYLVKRTGEKVFLECVQDMDHENMFWYRQDPGLGLRLIYFSYDVKMKEKGDIPEGYSVSREKKERFSLILESASTNQTSMYLCASSKTSGKVNEQFFGPGTRLTVL.

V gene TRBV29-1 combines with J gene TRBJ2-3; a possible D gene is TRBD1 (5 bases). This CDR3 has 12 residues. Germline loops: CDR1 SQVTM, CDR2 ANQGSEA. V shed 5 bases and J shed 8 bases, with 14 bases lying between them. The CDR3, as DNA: TGCAGCGTTTCCCTACGTCAGGGTACGCAGTATTTT. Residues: CSVSLRQGTQYF.

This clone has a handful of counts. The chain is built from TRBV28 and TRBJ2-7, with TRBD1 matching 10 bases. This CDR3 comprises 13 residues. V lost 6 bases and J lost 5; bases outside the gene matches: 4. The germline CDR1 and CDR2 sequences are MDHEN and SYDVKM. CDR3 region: CASSSGQGHEQYF. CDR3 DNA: TGTGCCAGCAGCTCGGGACAGGGGCACGAGCAGTACTTC. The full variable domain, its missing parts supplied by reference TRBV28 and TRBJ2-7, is DVKVTQSSRYLVKRTGEKVFLECVQDMDHENMFWYRQDPGLGLRLIYFSYDVKMKEKGDIPEGYSVSREKKERFSLILESASTNQTSMYLCASSSGQGHEQYFGPGTRLTVT.

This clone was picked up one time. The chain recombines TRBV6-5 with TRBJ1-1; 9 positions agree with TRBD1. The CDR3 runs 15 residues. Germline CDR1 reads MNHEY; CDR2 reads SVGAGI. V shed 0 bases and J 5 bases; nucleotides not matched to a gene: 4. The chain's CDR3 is CASSYSGQGRTEAFF. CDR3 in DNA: TGTGCCAGCAGTTACTCCGGACAGGGGAGAACTGAAGCTTTCTTT.

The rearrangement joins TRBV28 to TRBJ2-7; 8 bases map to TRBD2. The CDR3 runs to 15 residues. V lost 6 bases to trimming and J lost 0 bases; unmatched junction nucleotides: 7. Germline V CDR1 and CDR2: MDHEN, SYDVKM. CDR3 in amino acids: CASRAPREDSYEQYF. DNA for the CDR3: TGTGCCAGCAGAGCCCCGCGGGAGGACTCCTACGAGCAGTACTTC.

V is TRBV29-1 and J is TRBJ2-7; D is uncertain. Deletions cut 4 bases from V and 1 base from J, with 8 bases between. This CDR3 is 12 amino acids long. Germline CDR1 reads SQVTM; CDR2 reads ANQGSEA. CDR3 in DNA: TGCAGCGTTGTAACAGATTCCTACGAGCAGTACTTC. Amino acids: CSVVTDSYEQYF.

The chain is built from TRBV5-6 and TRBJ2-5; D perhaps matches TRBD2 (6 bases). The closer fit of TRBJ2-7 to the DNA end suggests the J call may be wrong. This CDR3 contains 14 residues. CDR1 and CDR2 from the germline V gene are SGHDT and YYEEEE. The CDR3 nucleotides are TGTGCCAGCACCCCCGGGGCGGGGACCTACGAGCAGTACTTC. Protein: CASTPGAGTYEQYF.

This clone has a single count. This chain's CDR3 is CASSLATGVTTGELFF. In nucleotides, the CDR3 is TGTGCCAGCAGCTTAGCGACCGGGGTTACCACCGGGGAGCTGTTTTTT. The chain links TRBV7-9 to TRBJ2-2; D perhaps matches TRBD2 (5 bases). CDR1 and CDR2 from the germline V gene are SEHNR and FQNEAQ (reference sequence). V was trimmed by 0 bases and J by 4 bases, leaving 12 bases between them. This CDR3 has 16 amino acids.

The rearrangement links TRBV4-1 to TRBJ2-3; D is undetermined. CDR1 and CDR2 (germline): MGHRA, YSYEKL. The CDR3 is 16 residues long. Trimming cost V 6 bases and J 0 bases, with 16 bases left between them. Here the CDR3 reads CASRLLEKLSTDTQYF. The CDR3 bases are TGCGCCAGCAGGCTCCTTGAGAAACTTAGCACAGATACGCAGTATTTT.

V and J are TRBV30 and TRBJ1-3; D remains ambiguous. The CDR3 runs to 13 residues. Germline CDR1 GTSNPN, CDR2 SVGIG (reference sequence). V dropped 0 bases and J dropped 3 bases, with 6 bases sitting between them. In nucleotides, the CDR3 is TGTGCCTGGAGTGTGGGAGATGGAAACACCATATATTTT. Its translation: CAWSVGDGNTIYF.

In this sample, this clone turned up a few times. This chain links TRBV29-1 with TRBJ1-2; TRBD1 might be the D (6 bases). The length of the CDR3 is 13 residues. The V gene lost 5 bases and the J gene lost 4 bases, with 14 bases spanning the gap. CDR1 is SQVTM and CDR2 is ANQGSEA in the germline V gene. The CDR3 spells CSVPYPTGYGYTF. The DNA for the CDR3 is TGCAGCGTTCCCTACCCGACAGGCTATGGCTACACCTTC.

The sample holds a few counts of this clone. The CDR3: CARSLTETGPYGYTF. As DNA, the CDR3 is TGTGCCAGAAGCCTAACCGAGACAGGGCCCTATGGCTACACCTTC. This sequence joins TRBV5-3 and TRBJ1-2, with TRBD1 matching over 7 bases. TRBV5-3 is an ORF, with its function uncertain. With V trimmed by 4 bases and J by 4 bases, 10 bases remained unmatched. The CDR3 has 15 residues.

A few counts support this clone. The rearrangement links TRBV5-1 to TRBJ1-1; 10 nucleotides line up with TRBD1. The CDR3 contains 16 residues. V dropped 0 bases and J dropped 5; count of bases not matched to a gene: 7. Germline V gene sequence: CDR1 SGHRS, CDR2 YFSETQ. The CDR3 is CASSLGWTGGITEAFF. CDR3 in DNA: TGCGCCAGCAGCTTGGGGTGGACAGGGGGAATTACTGAAGCTTTCTTT.

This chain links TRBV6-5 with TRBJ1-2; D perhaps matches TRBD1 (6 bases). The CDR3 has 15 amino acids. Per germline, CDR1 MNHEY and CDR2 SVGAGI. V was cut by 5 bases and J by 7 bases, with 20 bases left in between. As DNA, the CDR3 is TGTGCCAGCAGTCCACGACAGGCATCTTCGTTTGGCTACACCTTC. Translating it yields CASSPRQASSFGYTF.

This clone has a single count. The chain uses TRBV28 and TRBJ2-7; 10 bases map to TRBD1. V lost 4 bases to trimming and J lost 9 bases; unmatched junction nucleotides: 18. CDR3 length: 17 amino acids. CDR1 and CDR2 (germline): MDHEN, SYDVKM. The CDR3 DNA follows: TGTGCCAGCAGTTCAGCCGGGACAGGGGCGATTAGCAAGGGGCAGTACTTC. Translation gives CASSSAGTGAISKGQYF.

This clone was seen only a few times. The CDR3 loop reads CASGDRVNGYTF. The CDR3 DNA reads as TGTGCCAGCGGGGACAGGGTGAATGGCTACACCTTC. V usage is TRBV28 and J usage is TRBJ1-2; 9 bases are shared with TRBD1. After removal of 8 bases from V and 6 bases from J, the junction contained 4 bases not matched to a gene. Germline values: CDR1 MDHEN, CDR2 SYDVKM. The CDR3 covers 12 residues.

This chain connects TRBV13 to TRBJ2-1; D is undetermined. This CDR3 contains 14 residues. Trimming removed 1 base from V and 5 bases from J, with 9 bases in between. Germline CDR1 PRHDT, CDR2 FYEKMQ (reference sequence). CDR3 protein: CASSLELTNNEQFF. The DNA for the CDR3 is TGTGCCAGCAGCTTAGAACTAACAAACAATGAGCAGTTCTTC.

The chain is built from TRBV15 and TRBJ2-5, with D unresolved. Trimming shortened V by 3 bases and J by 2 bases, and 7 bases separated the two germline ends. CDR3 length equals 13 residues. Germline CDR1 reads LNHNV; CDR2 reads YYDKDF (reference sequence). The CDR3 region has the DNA TGTGCCACCAGCAGGGGCCTTCAAGAGACCCAGTACTTC. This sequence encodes CATSRGLQETQYF.